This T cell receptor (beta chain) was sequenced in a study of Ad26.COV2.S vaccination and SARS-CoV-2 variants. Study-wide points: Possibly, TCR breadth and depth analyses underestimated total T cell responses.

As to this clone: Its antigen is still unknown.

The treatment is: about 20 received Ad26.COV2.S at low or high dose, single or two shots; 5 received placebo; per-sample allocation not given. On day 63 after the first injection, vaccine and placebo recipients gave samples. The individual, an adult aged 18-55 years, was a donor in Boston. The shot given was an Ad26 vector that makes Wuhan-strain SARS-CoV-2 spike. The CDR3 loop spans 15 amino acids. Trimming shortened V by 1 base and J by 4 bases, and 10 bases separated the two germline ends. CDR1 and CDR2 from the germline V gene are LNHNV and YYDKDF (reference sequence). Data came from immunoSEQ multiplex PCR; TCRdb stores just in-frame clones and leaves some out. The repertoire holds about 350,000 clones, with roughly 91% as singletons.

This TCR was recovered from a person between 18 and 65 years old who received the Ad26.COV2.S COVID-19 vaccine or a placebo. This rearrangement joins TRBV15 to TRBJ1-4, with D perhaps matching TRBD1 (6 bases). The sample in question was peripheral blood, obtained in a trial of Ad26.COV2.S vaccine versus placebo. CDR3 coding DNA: TGTGCCACCAGCAGAGGGTTACAGGGTAATGAAAAACTGTTTTTT. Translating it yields CATSRGLQGNEKLFF. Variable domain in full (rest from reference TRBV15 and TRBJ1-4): DAMVIQNPRYQVTQFGKPVTLSCSQTLNHNVMYWYQQKSSQAPKLLFHYYDKDFNNEADTPDNFQSRRPNTSFCFLDIRSPGLGDTAMYLCATSRGLQGNEKLFFGSGTQLSVL.